A selection of T cell receptor beta chains follows, all from one sample in a study of blood T cell repertoires in COVID-19. TCRdb's table, derived via immunoSEQ multiplex PCR, lists solely in-frame clones and lacks some. The sample carries about 75,000 clones, more than 70% recorded once. Sequencing input: peripheral blood. Receptors originate from a human donor in a cohort sampled during active COVID-19. CDR3s include the opening cysteine and the closing phenylalanine or tryptophan. The order of the fields is V gene, clone size, J gene, D gene, CDR3 protein, CDR3 DNA. The D gene is left open where the match is weak. Not every row has a clone size; where given, it reads once, few, many or a size class.

V: TRBV3-1/TRBV3-2
size: .
J: TRBJ2-3
D: TRBD2
CDR3: CASSQGGGNTDTQYF
DNA: TGTGCCAGCAGCCAAGGGGGGGGGAACACAGATACGCAGTATTTT

V: TRBV18
size: once
J: TRBJ1-3
D: .
CDR3: CASSPYEGGGNTIYF
DNA: TGTGCCAGCTCACCGTACGAGGGAGGCGGAAACACCATATATTTT

V: TRBV9
size: .
J: TRBJ2-3
D: TRBD2
CDR3: CASSVRAGGGTDTQYF
DNA: TGTGCCAGCAGCGTTAGAGCGGGGGGGGGCACAGATACGCAGTATTTT

V: TRBV4-1
size: .
J: TRBJ1-4
D: .
CDR3: CASSQGLTGSTNEKLFF
DNA: TGCGCCAGCAGCCAAGGGCTTACAGGGTCGACTAATGAAAAACTGTTTTTT

V: TRBV4-2
size: .
J: TRBJ2-2
D: TRBD2
CDR3: CASSPQGGTWELFF
DNA: TGTGCCAGCAGCCCCCAGGGAGGGACGTGGGAGCTGTTTTTT

V: TRBV19
size: .
J: TRBJ2-1
D: .
CDR3: CASSTRDSGVFYNEQFF
DNA: TGTGCCAGTAGTACCCGTGATAGCGGCGTATTCTACAATGAGCAGTTCTTC

V: TRBV3-1/TRBV3-2
size: .
J: TRBJ2-5
D: .
CDR3: CASSQDELLGQETQYF
DNA: TGTGCCAGCAGCCAAGATGAACTCCTCGGGCAAGAGACCCAGTACTTC

V: TRBV6-4
size: .
J: TRBJ2-2
D: .
CDR3: CASRSRSGDKNTGELFF
DNA: TGTGCCAGCAGAAGCCGATCCGGGGACAAGAACACCGGGGAGCTGTTTTTT

V: TRBV13
size: .
J: TRBJ2-3
D: .
CDR3: CASSLDSYTQYF
DNA: TGTGCCAGCAGCCTCGACTCATATACGCAGTATTTT

V: TRBV28
size: .
J: TRBJ1-5
D: .
CDR3: CASSSLPTSQPQHF
DNA: TGTGCCAGCAGTTCCCTCCCCACAAGTCAGCCCCAGCATTTT

V: TRBV6-4
size: .
J: TRBJ2-7
D: TRBD1
CDR3: CARTGTASYEQYF
DNA: TGTGCCAGGACCGGGACAGCTAGCTACGAGCAGTACTTC

V: TRBV10-3
size: .
J: TRBJ2-3
D: .
CDR3: CAISERYGDTQYF
DNA: TGTGCCATCAGTGAACGGTACGGAGATACGCAGTATTTT

V: TRBV2
size: .
J: TRBJ1-6
D: .
CDR3: CASGGETGNSPLHF
DNA: TGTGCCAGCGGGGGGGAGACGGGCAATTCACCCCTCCACTTT

V: TRBV10-3
size: once
J: TRBJ2-4
D: .
CDR3: CAISEGRQGRAGGKNIQYF
DNA: TGTGCCATCAGTGAAGGGCGACAGGGACGGGCCGGGGGCAAAAACATTCAGTACTTC

V: TRBV5-6
size: .
J: TRBJ1-2
D: TRBD1
CDR3: CASSQGPGQGYTF
DNA: TGTGCCAGCAGTCAAGGACCGGGACAGGGCTACACCTTC

V: TRBV6-5
size: .
J: TRBJ2-2
D: .
CDR3: CASKRGLWGTGELFF
DNA: TGTGCCAGCAAGAGGGGACTCTGGGGCACCGGGGAGCTGTTTTTT

V: TRBV14
size: .
J: TRBJ2-7
D: .
CDR3: CASSQDYPGPPYEQYF
DNA: TGTGCCAGCAGCCAAGATTACCCAGGGCCCCCCTACGAGCAGTACTTC

V: TRBV19
size: .
J: TRBJ1-1
D: .
CDR3: CASSIVGRLNTEAFF
DNA: TGTGCCAGTAGTATAGTGGGCAGACTGAACACTGAAGCTTTCTTT

V: TRBV7-9
size: .
J: TRBJ1-2
D: .
CDR3: CASSPEMEYGYTF
DNA: TGTGCCAGCAGCCCCGAAATGGAGTATGGCTACACCTTC

V: TRBV27
size: few
J: TRBJ2-7
D: TRBD2
CDR3: CASSFGTSGRSHSYEQYF
DNA: TGTGCCAGCAGTTTCGGGACTAGCGGGAGGTCTCACTCCTACGAGCAGTACTTC

V: TRBV5-1
size: .
J: TRBJ1-1
D: TRBD1
CDR3: CASSLAGQRNTEAFF
DNA: TGCGCCAGCAGCCTCGCGGGACAGAGGAACACTGAAGCTTTCTTT

V: TRBV5-1
size: .
J: TRBJ1-6
D: .
CDR3: CASSSGDDSGALHF
DNA: TGCGCCAGCAGCTCGGGGGACGATTCTGGGGCCCTCCACTTT

V: TRBV7-6
size: .
J: TRBJ2-7
D: TRBD2
CDR3: CASSLGASGPYEQYF
DNA: TGTGCCAGCAGCTTAGGGGCTAGCGGGCCTTACGAGCAGTACTTC

V: TRBV7-3
size: .
J: TRBJ2-3
D: TRBD2
CDR3: CASSLTGGTFPLTDTQYF
DNA: TGTGCCAGCAGCTTAACGGGGGGGACCTTTCCTCTCACAGATACGCAGTATTTT

V: TRBV28
size: .
J: TRBJ1-5
D: .
CDR3: CASSRKLTGRAQPQHF
DNA: TGTGCCAGCAGCCGCAAGCTTACAGGGCGGGCCCAGCCCCAGCATTTT

V: TRBV27
size: .
J: TRBJ2-1
D: TRBD2
CDR3: CASFQGPLADAYNEQFF
DNA: TGTGCCAGCTTCCAGGGACCTCTAGCGGATGCCTACAATGAGCAGTTCTTC

V: TRBV6-2/TRBV6-3
size: .
J: TRBJ2-5
D: TRBD2
CDR3: CASSYPLLAGDQETQYF
DNA: TGTGCCAGCAGTTACCCCCTACTAGCGGGGGATCAAGAGACCCAGTACTTC

V: TRBV9
size: .
J: TRBJ2-5
D: .
CDR3: CASSVGGSQETQYF
DNA: TGTGCCAGCAGCGTTGGCGGTTCACAAGAGACCCAGTACTTC

V: TRBV19
size: .
J: TRBJ1-4
D: .
CDR3: CASSITTGTNEKLFF
DNA: TGTGCCAGTAGTATAACGACAGGAACTAATGAAAAACTGTTTTTT

V: TRBV5-4
size: .
J: TRBJ2-1
D: .
CDR3: CASSPVDRSYNEQFF
DNA: TGTGCCAGCAGCCCGGTGGACAGATCCTACAATGAGCAGTTCTTC

V: TRBV11-2
size: .
J: TRBJ2-5
D: TRBD1
CDR3: CASSLAGGETQYF
DNA: TGTGCCAGCAGCTTAGCAGGGGGAGAGACCCAGTACTTC

V: TRBV25-1
size: .
J: TRBJ1-2
D: .
CDR3: CASSPPFEFYGYTF
DNA: TGTGCCAGCAGTCCCCCTTTCGAGTTCTATGGCTACACCTTC

V: TRBV5-1
size: few
J: TRBJ1-4
D: .
CDR3: CASSKGQPINEKLFF
DNA: TGCGCCAGCAGTAAAGGACAGCCAATTAATGAAAAACTGTTTTTT

V: TRBV2
size: once
J: TRBJ1-2
D: .
CDR3: CASTEGGARGYGYTF
DNA: TGTGCCAGCACCGAGGGGGGGGCGCGGGGCTATGGCTACACCTTC

V: TRBV4-3
size: .
J: TRBJ1-2
D: TRBD1
CDR3: CASSQDGTGYLGYTF
DNA: TGCGCCAGCAGCCAAGACGGGACAGGGTATCTTGGCTACACCTTC

V: TRBV14
size: .
J: TRBJ2-2
D: TRBD2
CDR3: CASSPLAGVIGELFF
DNA: TGTGCCAGCAGCCCGCTAGCGGGAGTTATCGGGGAGCTGTTTTTT

V: TRBV7-2
size: .
J: TRBJ1-2
D: .
CDR3: CASSLVGGQGYGYTF
DNA: TGTGCCAGCAGCTTAGTTGGTGGGCAGGGGTATGGCTACACCTTC

V: TRBV5-5
size: .
J: TRBJ2-6
D: TRBD1
CDR3: CASSSLGGNGANVLTF
DNA: TGTGCCAGCAGCTCATTAGGGGGCAATGGGGCCAACGTCCTGACTTTC

V: TRBV6-6
size: .
J: TRBJ2-6
D: .
CDR3: CASSPTYTGKLNSGANVLTF
DNA: TGTGCCAGCAGTCCTACCTATACAGGGAAACTCAACTCTGGGGCCAACGTCCTGACTTTC

V: TRBV19
size: .
J: TRBJ2-1
D: .
CDR3: CASSPQVVSSYNEQFF
DNA: TGTGCCAGTAGCCCTCAGGTGGTAAGCTCCTACAATGAGCAGTTCTTC

V: TRBV19
size: .
J: TRBJ2-5
D: TRBD2
CDR3: CASSPGGAQETQYF
DNA: TGTGCCAGTAGTCCCGGGGGGGCCCAAGAGACCCAGTACTTC

V: TRBV5-1
size: .
J: TRBJ2-3
D: TRBD2
CDR3: CASSLGRAGTSDTQYF
DNA: TGCGCCAGCAGCTTGGGAAGAGCGGGAACGTCAGATACGCAGTATTTT

V: TRBV5-4
size: .
J: TRBJ1-1
D: TRBD1
CDR3: CASSSGQGAPMNTEAFF
DNA: TGTGCCAGCAGCTCGGGACAGGGGGCGCCTATGAACACTGAAGCTTTCTTT

V: TRBV28
size: once
J: TRBJ1-3
D: TRBD1
CDR3: CASSDTGGIGNTIYF
DNA: TGTGCCAGCAGCGACACAGGGGGTATTGGAAACACCATATATTTT

V: TRBV28
size: .
J: TRBJ2-5
D: TRBD1
CDR3: CASSLGQLETQYF
DNA: TGTGCCAGCAGTTTGGGACAGTTAGAGACCCAGTACTTC

V: TRBV5-1
size: .
J: TRBJ2-1
D: .
CDR3: CASSLATNNEQFF
DNA: TGCGCCAGCAGCTTGGCCACTAACAATGAGCAGTTCTTC

V: TRBV4-3
size: .
J: TRBJ1-1
D: TRBD1
CDR3: CASSQAAVQGTNTEAFF
DNA: TGCGCCAGCAGCCAAGCGGCAGTACAGGGGACGAACACTGAAGCTTTCTTT

V: TRBV9
size: .
J: TRBJ1-6
D: .
CDR3: CASSLSGGGSPLHF
DNA: TGTGCCAGCAGCCTCTCGGGGGGAGGGTCACCCCTCCACTTT

V: TRBV27
size: .
J: TRBJ2-7
D: TRBD1
CDR3: CASSDRVSYEQYF
DNA: TGTGCCAGCAGTGACAGGGTCTCCTACGAGCAGTACTTC

V: TRBV19
size: .
J: TRBJ2-2
D: .
CDR3: CASRPDRLNTGELFF
DNA: TGTGCCAGTAGGCCCGACAGGTTGAACACCGGGGAGCTGTTTTTT

V: TRBV11-2
size: .
J: TRBJ2-7
D: .
CDR3: CASSLELGGVSEQYF
DNA: TGTGCCAGCAGCTTAGAGCTGGGCGGGGTAAGTGAGCAGTACTTC

V: TRBV7-6
size: few
J: TRBJ2-1
D: .
CDR3: CASPKSGRYNEQFF
DNA: TGTGCCAGCCCCAAGAGCGGCAGATACAATGAGCAGTTCTTC

V: TRBV28
size: .
J: TRBJ2-6
D: TRBD2
CDR3: CASSHGGAGANVLTF
DNA: TGTGCCAGCAGCCACGGGGGGGCTGGGGCCAACGTCCTGACTTTC

V: TRBV19
size: .
J: TRBJ2-1
D: .
CDR3: CASTAGGSNPYNEQFF
DNA: TGTGCCAGTACCGCTGGGGGGTCCAACCCTTACAATGAGCAGTTCTTC

V: TRBV13
size: .
J: TRBJ1-1
D: .
CDR3: CASRNSGHLNTEAFF
DNA: TGTGCCAGCAGAAATTCGGGACACCTGAACACTGAAGCTTTCTTT

V: TRBV6-1
size: .
J: TRBJ1-5
D: .
CDR3: CASSEVGFNQPQHF
DNA: TGTGCCAGCAGTGAAGTCGGTTTCAATCAGCCCCAGCATTTT

V: TRBV7-9
size: .
J: TRBJ2-7
D: TRBD1
CDR3: CASSSPQGDEQYF
DNA: TGTGCCAGCAGCTCCCCCCAGGGGGACGAGCAGTACTTC